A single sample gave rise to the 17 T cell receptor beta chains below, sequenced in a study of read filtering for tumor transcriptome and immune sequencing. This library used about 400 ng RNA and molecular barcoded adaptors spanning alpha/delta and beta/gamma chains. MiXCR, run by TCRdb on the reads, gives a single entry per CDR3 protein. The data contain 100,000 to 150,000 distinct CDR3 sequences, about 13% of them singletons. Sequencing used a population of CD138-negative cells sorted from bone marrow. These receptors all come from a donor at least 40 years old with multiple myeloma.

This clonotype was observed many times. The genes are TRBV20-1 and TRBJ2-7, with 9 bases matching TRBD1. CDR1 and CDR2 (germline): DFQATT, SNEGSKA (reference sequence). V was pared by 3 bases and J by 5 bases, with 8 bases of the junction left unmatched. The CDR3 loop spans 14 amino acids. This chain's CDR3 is CSASHHRGQDEQYF. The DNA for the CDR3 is TGCAGTGCTAGTCACCACAGGGGGCAGGACGAGCAGTACTTC.

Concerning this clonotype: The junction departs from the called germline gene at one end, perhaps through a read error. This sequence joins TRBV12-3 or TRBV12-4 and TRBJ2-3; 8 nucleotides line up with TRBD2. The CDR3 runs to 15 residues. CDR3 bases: TGTGCCGGCAGTTTGACTAGCGCAGGCACAGATACGCAGTATTTT. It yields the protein CAGSLTSAGTDTQYF.

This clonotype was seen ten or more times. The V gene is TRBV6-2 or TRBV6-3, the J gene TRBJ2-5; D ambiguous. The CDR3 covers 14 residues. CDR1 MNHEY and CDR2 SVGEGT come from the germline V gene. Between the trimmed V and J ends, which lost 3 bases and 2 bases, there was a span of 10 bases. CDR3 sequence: CASSYRQAQETQYF. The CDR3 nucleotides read TGTGCCAGCAGTTATCGTCAGGCACAAGAGACCCAGTACTTC.

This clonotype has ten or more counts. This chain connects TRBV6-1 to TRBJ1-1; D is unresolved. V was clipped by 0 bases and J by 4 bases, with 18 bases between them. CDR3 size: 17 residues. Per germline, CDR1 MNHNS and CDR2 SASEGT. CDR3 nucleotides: TGTGCCAGCAGTGAAGCGTTCTGGTCTTCGGATGGCACTGAAGCTTTCTTT. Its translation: CASSEAFWSSDGTEAFF.

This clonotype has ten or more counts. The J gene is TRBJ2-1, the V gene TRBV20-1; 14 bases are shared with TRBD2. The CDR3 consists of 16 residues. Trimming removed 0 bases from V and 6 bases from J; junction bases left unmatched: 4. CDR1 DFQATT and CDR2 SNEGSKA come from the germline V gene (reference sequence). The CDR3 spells CSARDQTSGRANEQFF. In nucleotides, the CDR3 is TGCAGTGCTAGAGATCAGACTAGCGGGAGGGCCAATGAGCAGTTCTTC.

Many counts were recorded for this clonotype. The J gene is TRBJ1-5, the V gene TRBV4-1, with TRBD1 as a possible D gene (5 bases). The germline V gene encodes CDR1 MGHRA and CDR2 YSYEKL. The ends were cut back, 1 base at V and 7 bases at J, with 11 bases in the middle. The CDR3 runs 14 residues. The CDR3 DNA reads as TGCGCCAGCAGCCAAGGCCGGGGGAGCCAGCCCCAGCATTTT. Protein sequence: CASSQGRGSQPQHF.

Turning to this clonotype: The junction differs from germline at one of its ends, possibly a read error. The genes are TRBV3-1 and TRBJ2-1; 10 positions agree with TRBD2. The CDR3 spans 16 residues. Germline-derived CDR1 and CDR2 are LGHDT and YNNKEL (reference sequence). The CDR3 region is CASREGLAGVGNGQFF. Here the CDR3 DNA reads TGTGCCAGCAGAGAGGGCCTAGCGGGAGTTGGCAATGGGCAGTTCTTC.

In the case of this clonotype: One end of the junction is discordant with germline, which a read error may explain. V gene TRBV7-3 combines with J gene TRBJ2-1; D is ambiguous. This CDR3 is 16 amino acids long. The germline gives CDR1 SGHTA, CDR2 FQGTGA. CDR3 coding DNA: TGTGCCAGCGGCTTAACGTCAGCCTACTCCTACAATGGGCAGTTCTTC. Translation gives CASGLTSAYSYNGQFF.

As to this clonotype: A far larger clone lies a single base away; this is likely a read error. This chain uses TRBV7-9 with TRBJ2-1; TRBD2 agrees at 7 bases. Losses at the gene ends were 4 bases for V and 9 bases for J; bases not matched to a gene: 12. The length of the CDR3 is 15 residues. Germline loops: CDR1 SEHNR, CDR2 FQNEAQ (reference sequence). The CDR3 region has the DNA TGTGCCAGCAGCTCCTTCCGCGGGAGAGGCAGTGAGCAGTTCTTC. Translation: CASSSFRGRGSEQFF.

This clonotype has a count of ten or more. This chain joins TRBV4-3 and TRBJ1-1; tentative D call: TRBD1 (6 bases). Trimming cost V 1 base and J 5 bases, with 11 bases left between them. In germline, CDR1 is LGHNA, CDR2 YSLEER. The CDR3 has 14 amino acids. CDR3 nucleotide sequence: TGCGCCAGCAGCCAAGCACGCAGGGGTACTGAAGCTTTCTTT. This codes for CASSQARRGTEAFF.

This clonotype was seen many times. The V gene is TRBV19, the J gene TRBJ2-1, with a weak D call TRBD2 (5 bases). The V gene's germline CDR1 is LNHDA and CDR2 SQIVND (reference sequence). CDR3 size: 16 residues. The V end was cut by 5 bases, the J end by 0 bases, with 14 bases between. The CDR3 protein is CASSSLVGSSYNEQFF. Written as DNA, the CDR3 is TGTGCCAGTAGTTCGTTGGTGGGGAGCTCCTACAATGAGCAGTTCTTC.

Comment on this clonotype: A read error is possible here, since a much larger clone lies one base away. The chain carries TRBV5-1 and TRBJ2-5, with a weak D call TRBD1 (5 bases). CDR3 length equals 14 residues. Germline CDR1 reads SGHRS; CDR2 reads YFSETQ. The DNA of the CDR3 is TGCGCCAACAGCTTAGGACATAACCAAGAGACCCAGCACTTC. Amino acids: CANSLGHNQETQHF.

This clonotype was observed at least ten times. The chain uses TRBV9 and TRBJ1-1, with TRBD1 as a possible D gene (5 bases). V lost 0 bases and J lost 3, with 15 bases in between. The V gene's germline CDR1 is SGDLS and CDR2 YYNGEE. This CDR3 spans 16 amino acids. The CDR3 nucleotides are TGTGCCAGCAGCGTAGGTCTGGGGCCGGTCGACACTGAAGCTTTCTTT. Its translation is CASSVGLGPVDTEAFF.

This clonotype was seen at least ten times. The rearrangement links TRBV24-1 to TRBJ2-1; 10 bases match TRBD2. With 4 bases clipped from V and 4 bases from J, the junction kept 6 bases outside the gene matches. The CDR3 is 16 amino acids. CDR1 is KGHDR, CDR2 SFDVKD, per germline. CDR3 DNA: TGTGCCACCAGTGACAGTCTAGCGGGAGAATACAATGAGCAGTTCTTC. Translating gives CATSDSLAGEYNEQFF.

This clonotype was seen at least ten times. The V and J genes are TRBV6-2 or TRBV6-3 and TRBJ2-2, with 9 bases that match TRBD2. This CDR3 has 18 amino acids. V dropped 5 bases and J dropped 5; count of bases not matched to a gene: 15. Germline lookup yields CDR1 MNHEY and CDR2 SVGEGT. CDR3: CASSPRISGSPGTGELFF. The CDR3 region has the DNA TGTGCCAGCAGTCCCCGGATTAGCGGGAGCCCGGGGACCGGGGAGCTGTTTTTT.

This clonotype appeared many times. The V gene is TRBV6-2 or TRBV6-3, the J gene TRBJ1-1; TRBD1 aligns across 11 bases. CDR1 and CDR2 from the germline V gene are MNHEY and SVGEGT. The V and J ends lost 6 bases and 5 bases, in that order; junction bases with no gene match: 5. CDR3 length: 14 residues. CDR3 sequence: CASSRTGGRTEAFF. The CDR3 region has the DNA TGTGCCAGCAGCCGGACAGGGGGCCGGACTGAAGCTTTCTTT.

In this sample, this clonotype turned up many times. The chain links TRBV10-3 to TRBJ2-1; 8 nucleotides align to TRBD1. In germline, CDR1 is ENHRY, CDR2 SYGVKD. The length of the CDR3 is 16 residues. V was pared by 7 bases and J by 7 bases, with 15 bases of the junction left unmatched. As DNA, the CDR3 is TGTGCCATCACTACTCAGGCAGGGGGCTCCGGGAATGAGCAGTTCTTC. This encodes CAITTQAGGSGNEQFF.